Here is one T cell receptor (beta chain) with its context. In the authors' workflow: Amplification of reference gene primers provided the estimated nucleated cell counts. TCRdb's table, derived via immunoSEQ multiplex PCR, lists solely in-frame clones and lacks some. Clone size and V and J calls were adopted from that table, with D and trimming inferred from the DNA. The sample lists roughly 150,000 clones, 70% to 85% seen once, with around 7.2% in the top ten. The sample originates from a study of blood T cell repertoires in COVID-19. On the study more broadly: Acute-phase and convalescent COVID-19 samples originated in the United States, Italy and Spain. In each case, the material was cDNA or gDNA derived from T cells, B-cell-depleted T cells, or PBMCs.

V was shortened by 4 bases and J by 0 bases, with 14 bases between the two germline ends. Germline assignment: CDR1 LNHDA and CDR2 SQIVND (reference sequence). The CDR3 loop spans 16 amino acids. Sequenced sample: peripheral blood. This receptor was taken from a woman in her forties or fifties in a cohort sampled during active or convalescent COVID-19. The chain links TRBV19 to TRBJ2-3; a possible D gene is TRBD1 (6 bases). CDR3 sequence reads: CASSTERQASTDTQYF. Written as DNA, the CDR3 is TGTGCCAGTAGTACAGAGAGACAGGCTAGCACAGATACGCAGTATTTT.